The source of this T cell receptor (beta chain) is a study of OX40 agonist ivuxolimab in advanced cancers. Germline V gene sequence: CDR1 SGDLS, CDR2 YYNGEE. The CDR3 contains 15 residues. Trimming took off 0 bases at V and 0 bases at J, with 7 bases between the two ends. Comments on this clone: The antigen is unknown.

Study-wide results and caveats: More expanded clones were found, on average, in CD8+ than in CD4+ T cells.

Assay used: immunoSEQ multiplex PCR; TCRdb lists only in-frame clones, some missing. The data show tens of thousands of clones, with around 94% seen just once and more than 15% held by the top ten. This clonotype was obtained from an adult with an advanced solid tumor such as melanoma, head and neck, liver or kidney cancer. The rearrangement joins TRBV9 to TRBJ2-1; D unclear. The sequences come from CD4+ or CD8+ T cells sorted from blood, collected in a trial of the OX40 agonist ivuxolimab. This CDR3 is CASSVGTDSYNEQFF. For the CDR3, the DNA is TGTGCCAGCAGCGTAGGAACAGACTCCTACAATGAGCAGTTCTTC.